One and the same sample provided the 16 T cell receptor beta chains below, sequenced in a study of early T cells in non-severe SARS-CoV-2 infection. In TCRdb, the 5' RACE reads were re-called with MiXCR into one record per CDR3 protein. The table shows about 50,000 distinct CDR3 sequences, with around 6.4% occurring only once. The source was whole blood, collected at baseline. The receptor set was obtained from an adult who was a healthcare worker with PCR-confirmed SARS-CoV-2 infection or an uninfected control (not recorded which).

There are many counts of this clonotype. The CDR3 DNA sequence: TGCGCCAGCAGCCCCCAGACAGTTAGCACAGATACGCAGTATTTT. Translating it yields CASSPQTVSTDTQYF. This chain uses TRBV5-1 with TRBJ2-3; D is possibly TRBD1 (5 bases). V was cut by 4 bases and J by 0 bases, with 12 bases left in between. The germline V gene has CDR1 SGHRS and CDR2 YFSETQ. This CDR3 is 15 amino acids long. Full variable domain (outside the CDR3, taken from reference TRBV5-1 and TRBJ2-3): KAGVTQTPRYLIKTRGQQVTLSCSPISGHRSVSWYQQTPGQGLQFLFEYFSETQRNKGNFPGRFSGRQFSNSRSEMNVSTLELGDSALYLCASSPQTVSTDTQYFGPGTRLTVL.

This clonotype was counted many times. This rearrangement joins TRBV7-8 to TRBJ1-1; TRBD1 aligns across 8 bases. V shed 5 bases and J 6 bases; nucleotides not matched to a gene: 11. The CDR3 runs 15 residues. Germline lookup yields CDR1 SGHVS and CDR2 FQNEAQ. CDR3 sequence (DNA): TGTGCCAGCAGCAAGGACAGGGCAGGGGTGTCTGAAGCTTTCTTT. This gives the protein CASSKDRAGVSEAFF. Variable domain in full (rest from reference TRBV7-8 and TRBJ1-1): GAGVSQSPRYKVAKRGQDVALRCDPISGHVSLFWYQQALGQGPEFLTYFQNEAQLDKSGLPSDRFFAERPEGSVSTLKIQRTQQEDSAVYLCASSKDRAGVSEAFFGQGTRLTVV.

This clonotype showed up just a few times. The CDR3 reads CASRRFGLTGTEAFF. DNA of the CDR3: TGTGCCAGCAGACGATTCGGGCTGACGGGGACTGAAGCTTTCTTT. V and J are TRBV6-5 and TRBJ1-1; D gene unclear. With 6 bases removed from V and 5 bases from J, the gap between germline ends came to 19 bases. This CDR3 is 15 amino acids long. Germline loops: CDR1 MNHEY, CDR2 SVGAGI.

This CDR3 reads CASSVDSLNTEAFF. The DNA for the CDR3 is TGTGCCAGCAGCGTAGACAGTTTGAACACTGAAGCTTTCTTT. This chain connects TRBV9 to TRBJ1-1; unclear D gene. The ends were cut back, 0 bases at V and 0 bases at J, with 6 bases in the middle. The length of the CDR3 is 14 residues. Germline CDR1 and CDR2: SGDLS and YYNGEE. The whole variable domain, filled in from reference TRBV9 and TRBJ1-1, reads DSGVTQTPKHLITATGQRVTLRCSPRSGDLSVYWYQQSLDQGLQFLIQYYNGEERAKGNILERFSAQQFPDLHSELNLSSLELGDSALYFCASSVDSLNTEAFFGQGTRLTVV.

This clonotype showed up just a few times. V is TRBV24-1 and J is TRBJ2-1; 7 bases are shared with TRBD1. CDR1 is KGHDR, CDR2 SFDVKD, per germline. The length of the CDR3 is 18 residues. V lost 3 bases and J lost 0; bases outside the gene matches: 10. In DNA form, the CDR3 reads TGTGCCACCAGTGATGAAACAGGGGCGAAGAACTCCTACAATGAGCAGTTCTTC. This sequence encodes CATSDETGAKNSYNEQFF.

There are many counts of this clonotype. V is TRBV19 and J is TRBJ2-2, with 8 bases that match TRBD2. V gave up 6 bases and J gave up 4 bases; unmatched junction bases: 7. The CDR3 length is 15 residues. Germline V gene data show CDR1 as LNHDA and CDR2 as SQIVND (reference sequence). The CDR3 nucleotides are TGTGCCAGTAGAGGCGGGAGGACGGGCACCGGGGAGCTGTTTTTT. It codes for CASRGGRTGTGELFF.

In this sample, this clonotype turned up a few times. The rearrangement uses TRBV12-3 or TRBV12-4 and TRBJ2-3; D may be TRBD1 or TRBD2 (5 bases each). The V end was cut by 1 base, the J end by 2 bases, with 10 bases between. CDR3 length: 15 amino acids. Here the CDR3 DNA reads TGTGCCAGCAGTTTAGGTGGGACGCCCACAGATACGCAGTATTTT. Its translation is CASSLGGTPTDTQYF.

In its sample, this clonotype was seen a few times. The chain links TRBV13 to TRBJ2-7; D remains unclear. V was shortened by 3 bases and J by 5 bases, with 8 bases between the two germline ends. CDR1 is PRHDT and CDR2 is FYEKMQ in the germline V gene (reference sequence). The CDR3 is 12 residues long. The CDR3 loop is CASSLILDEQYF. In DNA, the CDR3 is TGTGCCAGCAGCTTGATCCTAGACGAGCAGTACTTC. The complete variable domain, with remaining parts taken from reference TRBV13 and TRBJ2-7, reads AAGVIQSPRHLIKEKRETATLKCYPIPRHDTVYWYQQGPGQDPQFLISFYEKMQSDKGSIPDRFSAQQFSDYHSELNMSSLELGDSALYFCASSLILDEQYFGPGTRLTVT.

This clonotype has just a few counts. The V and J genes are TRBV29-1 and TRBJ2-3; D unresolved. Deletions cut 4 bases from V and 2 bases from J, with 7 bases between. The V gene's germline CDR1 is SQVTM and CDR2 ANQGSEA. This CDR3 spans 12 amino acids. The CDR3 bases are TGCAGCGTTGTCCCCTTCACAGATACGCAGTATTTT. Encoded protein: CSVVPFTDTQYF.

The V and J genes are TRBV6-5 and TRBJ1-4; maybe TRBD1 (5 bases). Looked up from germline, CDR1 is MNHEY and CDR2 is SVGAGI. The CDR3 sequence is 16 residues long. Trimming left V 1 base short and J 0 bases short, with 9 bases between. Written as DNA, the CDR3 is TGTGCCAGCAGTTACTGGCGGGGACCAACTAATGAAAAACTGTTTTTT. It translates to CASSYWRGPTNEKLFF.

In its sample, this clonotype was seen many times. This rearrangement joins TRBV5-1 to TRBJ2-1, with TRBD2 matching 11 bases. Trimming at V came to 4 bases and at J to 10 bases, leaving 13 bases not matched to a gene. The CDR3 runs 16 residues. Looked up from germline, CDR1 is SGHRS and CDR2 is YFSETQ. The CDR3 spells CASSPTSSSGRDEQFF. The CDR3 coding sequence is TGCGCCAGCAGCCCCACCTCTAGTAGCGGGAGGGACGAGCAGTTCTTC. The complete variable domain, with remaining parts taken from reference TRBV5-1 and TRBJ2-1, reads KAGVTQTPRYLIKTRGQQVTLSCSPISGHRSVSWYQQTPGQGLQFLFEYFSETQRNKGNFPGRFSGRQFSNSRSEMNVSTLELGDSALYLCASSPTSSSGRDEQFFGPGTRLTVL.

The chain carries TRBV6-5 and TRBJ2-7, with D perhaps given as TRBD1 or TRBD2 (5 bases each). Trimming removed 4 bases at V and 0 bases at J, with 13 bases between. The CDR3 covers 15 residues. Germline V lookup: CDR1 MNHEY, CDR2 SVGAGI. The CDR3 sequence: CASSWGEGSSYEQYF. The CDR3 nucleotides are TGTGCCAGCAGTTGGGGCGAAGGGAGCTCCTACGAGCAGTACTTC.

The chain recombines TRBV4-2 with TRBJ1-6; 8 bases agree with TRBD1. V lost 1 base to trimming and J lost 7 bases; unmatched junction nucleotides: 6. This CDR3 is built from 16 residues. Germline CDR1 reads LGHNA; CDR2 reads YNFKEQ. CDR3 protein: CASSQGRTGRNSPLHF. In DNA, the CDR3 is TGTGCCAGCAGCCAAGGCCGGACAGGGAGAAATTCACCCCTCCACTTT.

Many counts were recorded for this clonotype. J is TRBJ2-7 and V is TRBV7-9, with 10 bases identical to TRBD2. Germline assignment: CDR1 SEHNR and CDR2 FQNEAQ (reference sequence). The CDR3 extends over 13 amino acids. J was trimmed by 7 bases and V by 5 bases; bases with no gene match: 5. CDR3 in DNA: TGTGCCAGCAGCCCTAGCGGGAGTCGGGAGCAGTACTTC. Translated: CASSPSGSREQYF.

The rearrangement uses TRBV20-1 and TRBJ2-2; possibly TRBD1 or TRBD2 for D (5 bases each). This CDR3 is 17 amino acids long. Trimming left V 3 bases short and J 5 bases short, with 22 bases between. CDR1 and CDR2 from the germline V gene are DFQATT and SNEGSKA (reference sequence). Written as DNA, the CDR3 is TGCAGTGCTAGTGGTACGGGGACCAATGCACGGACCGGGGAGCTGTTTTTT. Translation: CSASGTGTNARTGELFF.

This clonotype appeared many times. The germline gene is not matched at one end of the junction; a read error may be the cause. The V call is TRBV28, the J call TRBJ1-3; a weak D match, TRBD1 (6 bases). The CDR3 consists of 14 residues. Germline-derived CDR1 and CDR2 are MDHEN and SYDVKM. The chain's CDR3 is CATLEWGAANTIYF. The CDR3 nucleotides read TGTGCCACCCTAGAGTGGGGGGCTGCAAACACCATCTATTTT.